Listed below are T cell receptor beta chains from one sample, sequenced in a study of T cell responses to AZD1222 COVID-19 vaccine. The data were produced by immunoSEQ multiplex PCR, yet TCRdb's version contains in-frame clones alone and is incomplete. This table has 150,000 to 200,000 clones, 85% to 95% appearing once. The material was peripheral blood, obtained on day 0 of AZD1222 vaccination. These receptors came from an adult in good health. The CDR3 runs from the conserved cysteine through the conserved F or W. D genes are given only for firm matches. Rows may omit the clone size; those that give it use once, few, many or a size class.

-,TRBV7-7,TRBJ1-3,-,TGTGCCAGCAGCTCGGATCCAAGCTCTGGAAACACCATATATTTT,CASSSDPSSGNTIYF
-,TRBV7-2,TRBJ2-1,once,TGTGCCAGCAGACCGACTAGTCGCAATGAGCAGTTCTTC,CASRPTSRNEQFF
TRBD2,TRBV27,TRBJ2-3,-,TGTGCCAGCAGTGCCTTAGCGGGAGGCCTCACAGATACGCAGTATTTT,CASSALAGGLTDTQYF
-,TRBV27,TRBJ2-3,-,TGTGCCAGCAGTTTCGGGGGCCTCCCTGTAAGCACAGATACGCAGTATTTT,CASSFGGLPVSTDTQYF
-,TRBV18,TRBJ2-5,-,TGTGCCAGCTCACCATTTGACGATGGGACCCAGTACTTC,CASSPFDDGTQYF
TRBD1,TRBV19,TRBJ2-5,-,TGTGCCAGTAGTTTGGGACAGGACTTCCAAGAGACCCAGTACTTC,CASSLGQDFQETQYF
-,TRBV3-1/TRBV3-2,TRBJ1-2,-,TGTGCCAGCAGCCGCACAGGGTCCTATGGCTACACCTTC,CASSRTGSYGYTF
-,TRBV4-1,TRBJ1-5,-,TGCGCCAGCAGCCAAGATGGCGTGGCCCGGAATCAGCCCCAGCATTTT,CASSQDGVARNQPQHF
TRBD1,TRBV25-1,TRBJ2-7,-,TGTGCCAGCAGTGAATCTGGGACAGGCTCCTACGAGCAGTACTTC,CASSESGTGSYEQYF
-,TRBV4-1,TRBJ1-4,-,TGCGCCAGCAGCCCCAATATGCGAAGGGGCTCAAATGAAAAACTGTTTTTT,CASSPNMRRGSNEKLFF
-,TRBV3-1/TRBV3-2,TRBJ2-3,-,TGTGCCAGCAGCCAAGAGATTAGCGGACTCACAGATACGCAGTATTTT,CASSQEISGLTDTQYF
TRBD2,TRBV29-1,TRBJ2-5,-,TGCAGCGTCCGGGGGGGAGAGACCCAGTACTTC,CSVRGGETQYF
-,TRBV7-8,TRBJ1-5,-,TGTGCCAGCAGCTCGGGGCCTCGTCCCAATCAGCCCCAGCATTTT,CASSSGPRPNQPQHF
-,TRBV6-1,TRBJ2-3,-,TGTGCCAGCAGTGAAGTCATTTTGGTAGCAGGGGTAGGGGATGAGACGCAGTATTTT,CASSEVILVAGVGDETQYF
-,TRBV7-9,TRBJ1-1,-,TGTGCCAGCAGCTTAGCAGACGATTCGGGGATTGTAGCTTTCTTT,CASSLADDSGIVAFF
-,TRBV7-9,TRBJ1-1,-,TGTGCCAGCAGCTTATGGGCAGGCATGAACACTGAAGCTTTCTTT,CASSLWAGMNTEAFF
-,TRBV5-4,TRBJ1-2,-,TGTGCCAGCAGCCCCGGACAATATGGCTACACCTTC,CASSPGQYGYTF
-,TRBV2,TRBJ1-5,-,TGTGCCAGCAAGAAGCAGGGAAGTAGCAATCAGCCCCAGCATTTT,CASKKQGSSNQPQHF
-,TRBV6-5,TRBJ1-1,-,TGTGCCAGCATCACGTATGGACAAAAGAACACTGAAGCTTTCTTT,CASITYGQKNTEAFF
-,TRBV5-1,TRBJ1-1,-,TGCGCCAGCAGCCCCAGGGTCTTGGGCACTGAAGCTTTCTTT,CASSPRVLGTEAFF
TRBD2,TRBV5-1,TRBJ2-1,-,TGCGCCAGCAGCTTGGGGCGGGAGGGCCTAAAGTTCTTC,CASSLGREGLKFF
-,TRBV3-1/TRBV3-2,TRBJ2-2,-,TGTGCCAGCAGCCGAAGAGCGAGCGGGGAGCTGTTTTTT,CASSRRASGELFF
TRBD2,TRBV18,TRBJ2-1,once,TGTGCCAGCTCACCACCGTGGCTAGCGGACCCCTACAATGAGCAGTTCTTC,CASSPPWLADPYNEQFF
-,TRBV5-1,TRBJ2-3,-,TGCGCCAGCAGCTTGGTAGGCACAGATACGCAGTATTTT,CASSLVGTDTQYF
-,TRBV27,TRBJ2-3,-,TGTGCCAGCAGCGCCCTCGGCAGCGATCATCGGGATACGCAGTATTTT,CASSALGSDHRDTQYF
TRBD2,TRBV9,TRBJ2-2,-,TGTGCCAGCAGCGTAGCTATGAGCGGGAGGGCCTTGGGGGAGCTGTTTTTT,CASSVAMSGRALGELFF
-,TRBV20-1,TRBJ2-1,-,TGCAGTGCTAGTTCCGGGCGGGGAGACAATGAGCAGTTCTTC,CSASSGRGDNEQFF
TRBD1,TRBV13,TRBJ1-5,-,TGTGCCAGCAGCCTAGGGACAGGGGATCAGCCCCAGCATTTT,CASSLGTGDQPQHF
TRBD1,TRBV5-5,TRBJ1-2,-,TGTGCCAGCAGCTTTTTCGCGACAGGGGGGCAATCCTATGGCTACACCTTC,CASSFFATGGQSYGYTF
TRBD2,TRBV27,TRBJ2-1,-,TGTGCCAGCAGTTTATTCCTAGCGGGAGGGCCCTCCGTCCACAATGAGCAGTTCTTC,CASSLFLAGGPSVHNEQFF
-,TRBV27,TRBJ2-7,-,TGTGCCAGCAGTTCCGGCACACTGTTCTACGAGCAGTACTTC,CASSSGTLFYEQYF
-,TRBV19,TRBJ1-4,-,TGTGCCACTGCCGGGCTCGAGGAAGAAAAACTGTTTTTT,CATAGLEEEKLFF
-,TRBV12-3/TRBV12-4,TRBJ2-5,-,TGTGCCAGCACCTTAGGGTACCAAGAGACCCAGTACTTC,CASTLGYQETQYF
-,TRBV6-1,TRBJ1-2,-,TGTGCCAGCAGTGAAGGGGATTACTATGGCTACACCTTC,CASSEGDYYGYTF
TRBD2,TRBV7-9,TRBJ2-7,-,TGTGCCAGCAGCCTCGGACTAGCGGGGGTAAACGAGCAGTACTTC,CASSLGLAGVNEQYF
-,TRBV7-8,TRBJ1-2,-,TGTGCCAGCAGCTCAGGGGCGAACTATGGCTACACCTTC,CASSSGANYGYTF
TRBD2,TRBV5-6,TRBJ2-5,once,TGTGCCAGCAGCTTGGTCGGGGCAGCGGGGGTAGAGACCCAGTACTTC,CASSLVGAAGVETQYF
-,TRBV18,TRBJ1-2,-,TGTGCCAGCTCACCTCAGGCTAACTATGGCTACACCTTC,CASSPQANYGYTF
-,TRBV5-5,TRBJ2-1,-,TGTGCCAGCAGCTTGTTGGTAGCTAACAATGAGCAGTTCTTC,CASSLLVANNEQFF
TRBD1,TRBV27,TRBJ2-7,once,TGTGCCAGCAGTTTATCGGGACAGGGGCTGTACTTC,CASSLSGQGLYF
-,TRBV12-3/TRBV12-4,TRBJ1-5,once,TGTGCCAGCAGTTTAGGGTCTGATCAGCCCCAGCATTTT,CASSLGSDQPQHF
-,TRBV3-1/TRBV3-2,TRBJ2-1,-,TGTGCCAGCAGCCAAGATCGGGCTGGGTTGCCCCCCTCCTACAATGAGCAGTTCTTC,CASSQDRAGLPPSYNEQFF
-,TRBV19,TRBJ2-1,-,TGTGCCAGTAGTATAGTGCAGGCCCCCCTGGATGAGCAGTTCTTC,CASSIVQAPLDEQFF
-,TRBV10-1,TRBJ1-1,-,TGCGCCAGCCAAGATTATTTGAACACTGAAGCTTTCTTT,CASQDYLNTEAFF
-,TRBV5-1,TRBJ1-6,-,TGCGCCAGCACCTTGTCTTTTGGGGGTAATTCACCCCTCCACTTT,CASTLSFGGNSPLHF
TRBD1,TRBV7-9,TRBJ1-2,-,TGTGCCAGCAGCCCGACAGGGCACTATGGCTACACCTTC,CASSPTGHYGYTF
-,TRBV5-6,TRBJ1-1,-,TGTGCCAGCAGCTTGGGAGTAGTGGACACTGAAGCTTTCTTT,CASSLGVVDTEAFF
-,TRBV15,TRBJ1-4,-,TGTGCCACCAGCAGTCTGTTCGGGTCCGGGGGTGAAAAACTGTTTTTT,CATSSLFGSGGEKLFF
-,TRBV5-1,TRBJ2-7,-,TGCGCCAGCAGCTGGCGAACAGGCACCCTTGTAAACGAGCAGTACTTC,CASSWRTGTLVNEQYF
TRBD2,TRBV6-2/TRBV6-3,TRBJ2-1,-,TGTGCCAGCAGTTACTCACAGCTAGCGGACAATGAGCAGTTCTTC,CASSYSQLADNEQFF
-,TRBV25-1,TRBJ2-3,-,TGTGCCAGCAGTGAATGGGGCTACACAGATACGCAGTATTTT,CASSEWGYTDTQYF
-,TRBV28,TRBJ1-2,-,TGTGCCAGCAGTTACGGACAGACGGCTGGCTACACCTTC,CASSYGQTAGYTF
-,TRBV18,TRBJ1-5,-,TGTGCCAGCTCCCCCTTTACTTCCGCCAGGGGCGTAGAACAGCCCCAGCATTTT,CASSPFTSARGVEQPQHF